These T cell receptor beta chains were read from a single sample in a study of T cell changes during pregnancy in multiple sclerosis. Using immunoSEQ multiplex PCR, the repertoire was profiled, and TCRdb retains in-frame clones only, with some absent. The sample records 79,000 or so clones, 88% being singletons. The specimen comprised peripheral blood, sampled before pregnancy. The origin of the receptors is a female donor with multiple sclerosis, enrolled in a pregnancy study. Each CDR3 is given with its conserved first and last residue. D genes are given only for firm matches. Where a row states a size, it is once, few, many or the class of an expanded clone; other rows omit it.

J: TRBJ1-2
V: TRBV19
size: -
length: 15
D: -
CDR3: CASNPFGGLNYGYTF
DNA: TGTGCCAGTAATCCCTTTGGGGGACTTAACTATGGCTACACCTTC

J: TRBJ1-4
V: TRBV27
size: -
length: 15
D: -
CDR3: CASSLTWGVDGKLFF
DNA: TGTGCCAGCAGTTTAACTTGGGGAGTCGACGGAAAACTGTTTTTT

J: TRBJ1-2
V: TRBV29-1
size: -
length: 12
D: -
CDR3: CSAGGANYGYTF
DNA: TGCAGCGCCGGGGGGGCTAACTATGGCTACACCTTC

J: TRBJ2-7
V: TRBV6-5
size: -
length: 15
D: -
CDR3: CASSYSKSGTYEQYF
DNA: TGTGCCAGCAGTTACTCGAAGTCGGGGACCTACGAGCAGTACTTC

J: TRBJ2-7
V: TRBV19
size: -
length: 14
D: TRBD1
CDR3: CASSIGQGDYEQYF
DNA: TGTGCCAGTAGTATAGGACAGGGGGACTACGAGCAGTACTTC

J: TRBJ1-1
V: TRBV18
size: -
length: 13
D: TRBD1
CDR3: CASSPSFDRGAFF
DNA: TGTGCCAGCTCACCGAGTTTTGACAGGGGAGCTTTCTTT

J: TRBJ1-5
V: TRBV5-6
size: -
length: 19
D: TRBD1
CDR3: CASSNRGLGNYWSNQPQHF
DNA: TGTGCCAGCAGTAACAGGGGGTTAGGGAATTATTGGAGCAATCAGCCCCAGCATTTT

J: TRBJ1-1
V: TRBV5-1
size: -
length: 15
D: -
CDR3: CASSDLQGGGAKAFF
DNA: TGCGCCAGCAGCGACCTACAGGGCGGCGGCGCTAAAGCTTTCTTT

J: TRBJ2-1
V: TRBV5-1
size: -
length: 15
D: TRBD2
CDR3: CASSLVAGVMDEQFF
DNA: TGCGCCAGCAGCTTGGTAGCGGGAGTGATGGATGAGCAGTTCTTC

J: TRBJ1-2
V: TRBV7-2
size: -
length: 14
D: -
CDR3: CATLERQVNYGYTF
DNA: TGTGCCACCCTTGAGCGACAGGTTAACTATGGCTACACCTTC

J: TRBJ2-7
V: TRBV29-1
size: -
length: 15
D: TRBD2
CDR3: CSVRKGLAGEYEQYF
DNA: TGCAGCGTTCGGAAAGGGCTAGCGGGAGAATACGAGCAGTACTTC

J: TRBJ2-5
V: TRBV5-4
size: -
length: 14
D: -
CDR3: CASSLGQRQETQYF
DNA: TGTGCCAGCAGCTTGGGGCAGCGCCAAGAGACCCAGTACTTC

J: TRBJ2-5
V: TRBV7-6
size: -
length: 15
D: TRBD2
CDR3: CASSLLAGGWETQYF
DNA: TGTGCCAGCAGCTTATTGGCGGGAGGGTGGGAGACCCAGTACTTC

J: TRBJ2-1
V: TRBV30
size: -
length: 14
D: TRBD1
CDR3: CAWKYRGSYNEQFF
DNA: TGTGCCTGGAAGTACAGGGGCTCCTACAATGAGCAGTTCTTC

J: TRBJ2-1
V: TRBV9
size: -
length: 15
D: TRBD1
CDR3: CASSFGQGPYNEQFF
DNA: TGTGCCAGCAGCTTTGGACAGGGACCTTACAATGAGCAGTTCTTC

J: TRBJ2-7
V: TRBV7-2
size: once
length: 14
D: TRBD2
CDR3: CASSANEGLAGQYF
DNA: TGTGCCAGCAGCGCCAACGAGGGACTAGCGGGGCAGTACTTC

J: TRBJ2-1
V: TRBV7-2
size: -
length: 16
D: TRBD1
CDR3: CASSRTRDRGNNEQFF
DNA: TGTGCCAGCAGCAGAACCCGGGACAGGGGAAACAATGAGCAGTTCTTC

J: TRBJ1-2
V: TRBV19
size: -
length: 13
D: TRBD1
CDR3: CATRDRGDFGYTF
DNA: TGTGCCACCCGGGACAGGGGAGATTTTGGCTACACCTTC

J: TRBJ2-5
V: TRBV7-3
size: -
length: 14
D: TRBD2
CDR3: CASSPQTSGETQYF
DNA: TGTGCCAGCAGCCCCCAGACTAGCGGAGAGACCCAGTACTTC

J: TRBJ2-2
V: TRBV5-1
size: -
length: 15
D: TRBD1
CDR3: CASSYGTAAIGELFF
DNA: TGCGCCAGCAGCTACGGGACAGCCGCGATCGGGGAGCTGTTTTTT

J: TRBJ1-1
V: TRBV11-2
size: -
length: 17
D: TRBD1
CDR3: CASSLDRAGGVNTEAFF
DNA: TGTGCCAGCAGCTTAGATCGGGCAGGGGGCGTGAACACTGAAGCTTTCTTT

J: TRBJ2-7
V: TRBV6-4
size: -
length: 13
D: -
CDR3: CASSAHQGYEQYF
DNA: TGTGCCAGCAGTGCACATCAGGGTTACGAGCAGTACTTC

J: TRBJ2-4
V: TRBV4-1
size: -
length: 12
D: -
CDR3: CASSLGEDIQYF
DNA: TGCGCCAGCAGCCTGGGGGAGGACATTCAGTACTTC

J: TRBJ2-7
V: TRBV2
size: -
length: 14
D: TRBD1
CDR3: CASRTGTGFREQYF
DNA: TGTGCCAGCAGGACCGGGACAGGGTTCCGAGAGCAGTACTTC

J: TRBJ2-7
V: TRBV5-6
size: -
length: 13
D: TRBD1
CDR3: CASENRGPGEQYF
DNA: TGTGCCAGTGAGAACAGGGGGCCAGGCGAGCAGTACTTC

J: TRBJ2-1
V: TRBV5-1
size: -
length: 16
D: -
CDR3: CASRARLGSSGNEQFF
DNA: TGCGCCAGCAGAGCCAGGTTGGGATCGTCGGGAAATGAGCAGTTCTTC

J: TRBJ2-2
V: TRBV10-3
size: -
length: 16
D: TRBD1
CDR3: CAISEGRGLRTGELFF
DNA: TGTGCCATCAGTGAGGGAAGGGGGCTTCGCACCGGGGAGCTGTTTTTT

J: TRBJ1-2
V: TRBV7-2
size: -
length: 11
D: -
CDR3: CASGSNYGYTF
DNA: TGTGCCAGCGGTAGCAACTATGGCTACACCTTC

J: TRBJ2-3
V: TRBV7-2
size: -
length: 13
D: TRBD2
CDR3: CASKVAGEDTQYF
DNA: TGTGCCAGCAAGGTAGCGGGAGAAGATACGCAGTATTTT

J: TRBJ2-1
V: TRBV5-1
size: -
length: 16
D: TRBD1
CDR3: CASSLEGAPLYNEQFF
DNA: TGCGCCAGCAGCTTGGAGGGGGCCCCCCTATACAATGAGCAGTTCTTC

J: TRBJ1-4
V: TRBV9
size: -
length: 16
D: -
CDR3: CASSVTPGLANEKLFF
DNA: TGTGCCAGCAGCGTGACCCCGGGACTGGCTAATGAAAAACTGTTTTTT

J: TRBJ2-7
V: TRBV7-2
size: -
length: 16
D: TRBD2
CDR3: CASSDAGRRGSHEQYF
DNA: TGTGCCAGCAGCGACGCCGGGAGGAGGGGATCACACGAGCAGTACTTC

J: TRBJ1-3
V: TRBV4-3
size: -
length: 16
D: TRBD1
CDR3: CASSQERTGVGNTIYF
DNA: TGCGCCAGCAGCCAAGAGCGGACAGGGGTTGGAAACACCATATATTTT

J: TRBJ1-3
V: TRBV4-3
size: -
length: 17
D: TRBD1
CDR3: CASSQSNNPGQGHTIYF
DNA: TGCGCCAGCAGCCAATCGAACAACCCGGGACAGGGCCACACCATATATTTT